One TCR beta chain is described in this entry. RNA was extracted with the RNeasy kit, and a quantity of about 0.45 to 1 ug was reverse transcribed using random hexamers. Each CDR3 protein gets one entry after TCRdb re-called the immunoSEQ multiplex PCR reads with MiXCR. The table lists about 76,000 distinct CDR3 sequences, 80% to 95% of them singletons. This sample was included in a study of CD8 T cells in Susac syndrome. The CDR3 totals 13 residues. Germline V gene sequence: CDR1 SEHNR, CDR2 FQNEAQ (reference sequence). The V and J ends lost 5 bases and 5 bases, in that order; junction bases with no gene match: 5.

This receptor was obtained from a human donor with Susac syndrome. The V call is TRBV7-9, the J call TRBJ2-7; 8 positions match TRBD2. Input material: CD8+ T cells from PBMCs. The CDR3 DNA follows: TGTGCCAGCAGCCGGAGCGGGAGCCACGAGCAGTACTTC. Amino acids: CASSRSGSHEQYF.